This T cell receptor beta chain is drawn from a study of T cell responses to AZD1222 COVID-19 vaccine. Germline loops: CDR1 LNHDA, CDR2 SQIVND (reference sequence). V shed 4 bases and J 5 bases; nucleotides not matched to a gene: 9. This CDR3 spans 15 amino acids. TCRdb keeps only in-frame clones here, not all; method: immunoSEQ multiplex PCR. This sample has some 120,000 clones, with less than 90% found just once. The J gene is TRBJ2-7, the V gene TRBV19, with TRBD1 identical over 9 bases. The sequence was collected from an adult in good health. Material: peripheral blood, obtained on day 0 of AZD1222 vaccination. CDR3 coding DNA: TGTGCCAGTAGTACAACAGGGGGCGTTATCGACGAGCAGTACTTC. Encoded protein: CASSTTGGVIDEQYF.